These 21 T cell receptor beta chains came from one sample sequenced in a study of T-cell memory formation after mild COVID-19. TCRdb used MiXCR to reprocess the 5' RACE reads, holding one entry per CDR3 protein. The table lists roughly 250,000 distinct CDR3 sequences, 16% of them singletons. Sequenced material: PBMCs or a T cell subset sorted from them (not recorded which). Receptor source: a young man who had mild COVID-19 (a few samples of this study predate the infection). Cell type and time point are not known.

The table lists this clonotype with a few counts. The CDR3 region has the DNA TGTGCCACCAGCAGAGTCGGTGTCCGCAGGGACAAGAATACGCAGTATTTT. It specifies CATSRVGVRRDKNTQYF. This rearrangement joins TRBV15 to TRBJ2-3; D may be TRBD1 (6 bases). The CDR3 runs 17 residues. Trimming removed 1 base from V and 7 bases from J, with 21 bases in between. CDR1 is LNHNV and CDR2 is YYDKDF in the germline V gene (reference sequence).

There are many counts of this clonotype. CDR3 DNA sequence: TGTGCCAGCAGCCTTACTAGCGCCGGGGAGCTGTTTTTT. It yields the protein CASSLTSAGELFF. This sequence joins TRBV3-1 and TRBJ2-2; the match to TRBD2 covers 7 bases. Trimming cost V 4 bases and J 6 bases; bases outside gene matches: 2. There are 13 residues in the CDR3. CDR1 LGHDT and CDR2 YNNKEL come from the germline V gene (reference sequence).

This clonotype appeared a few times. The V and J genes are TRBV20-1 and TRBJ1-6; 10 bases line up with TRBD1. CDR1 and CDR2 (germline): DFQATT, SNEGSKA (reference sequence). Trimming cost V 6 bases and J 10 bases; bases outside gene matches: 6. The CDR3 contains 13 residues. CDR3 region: CSAPGQGRSPLHF. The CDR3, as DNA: TGCAGTGCACCGGGACAGGGGAGGTCACCCCTCCACTTT.

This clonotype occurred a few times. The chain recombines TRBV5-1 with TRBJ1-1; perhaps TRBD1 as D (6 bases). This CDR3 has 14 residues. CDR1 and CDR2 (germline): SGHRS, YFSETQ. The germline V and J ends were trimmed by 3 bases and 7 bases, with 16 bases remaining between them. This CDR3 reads CASSSITGSGEAFF. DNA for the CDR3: TGCGCCAGCAGCTCCATTACAGGGTCGGGTGAAGCTTTCTTT.

CDR3 nucleotide sequence: TGCGCCAGCAGCCTCAACCGGGACGCTCAGCCCCAGCATTTT. Translated: CASSLNRDAQPQHF. The gene calls are TRBV4-3 and TRBJ1-5, with a tentative D call TRBD1 (5 bases). This CDR3 is built from 14 residues. In germline, CDR1 is LGHNA, CDR2 YSLEER. Deletions cut 4 bases from V and 6 bases from J, with 13 bases between.

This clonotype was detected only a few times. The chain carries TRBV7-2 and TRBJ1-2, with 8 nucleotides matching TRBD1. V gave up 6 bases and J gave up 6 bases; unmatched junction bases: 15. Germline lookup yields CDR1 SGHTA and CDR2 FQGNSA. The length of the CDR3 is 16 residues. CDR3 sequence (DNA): TGTGCCAGCAGTATTAGGGCAGGGGGCGCTTCGGATGGCTACACCTTC. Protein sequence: CASSIRAGGASDGYTF. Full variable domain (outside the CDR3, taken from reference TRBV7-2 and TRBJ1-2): GAGVSQSPSNKVTEKGKDVELRCDPISGHTALYWYRQSLGQGLEFLIYFQGNSAPDKSGLPSDRFSAERTGGSVSTLTIQRTQQEDSAVYLCASSIRAGGASDGYTFGSGTRLTVV.

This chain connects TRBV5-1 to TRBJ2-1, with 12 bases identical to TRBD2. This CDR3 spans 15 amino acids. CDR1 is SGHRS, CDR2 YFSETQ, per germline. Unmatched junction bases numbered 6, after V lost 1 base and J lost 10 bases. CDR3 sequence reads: CASSLLTSGGTEQFF. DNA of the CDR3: TGCGCCAGCAGCTTGTTGACTAGCGGGGGCACGGAGCAGTTCTTC. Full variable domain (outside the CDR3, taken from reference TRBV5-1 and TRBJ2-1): KAGVTQTPRYLIKTRGQQVTLSCSPISGHRSVSWYQQTPGQGLQFLFEYFSETQRNKGNFPGRFSGRQFSNSRSEMNVSTLELGDSALYLCASSLLTSGGTEQFFGPGTRLTVL.

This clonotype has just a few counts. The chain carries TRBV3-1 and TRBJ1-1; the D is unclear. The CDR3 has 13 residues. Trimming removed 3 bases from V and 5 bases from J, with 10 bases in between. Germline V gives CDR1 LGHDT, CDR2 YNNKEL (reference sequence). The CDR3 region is CASSQDWGTEAFF. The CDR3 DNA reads TGTGCCAGCAGCCAGGATTGGGGAACTGAAGCTTTCTTT.

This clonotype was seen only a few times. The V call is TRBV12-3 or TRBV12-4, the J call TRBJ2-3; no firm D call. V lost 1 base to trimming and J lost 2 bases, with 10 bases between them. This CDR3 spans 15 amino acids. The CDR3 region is CASSLEGISTDTQYF. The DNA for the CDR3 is TGTGCCAGCAGTTTAGAAGGGATCTCCACAGATACGCAGTATTTT.

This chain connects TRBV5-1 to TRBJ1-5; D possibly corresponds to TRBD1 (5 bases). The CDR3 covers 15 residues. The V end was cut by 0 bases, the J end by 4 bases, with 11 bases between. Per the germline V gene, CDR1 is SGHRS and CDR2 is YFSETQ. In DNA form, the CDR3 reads TGCGCCAGCAGCTTGGACCGGGGGGAGAATCAGCCCCAGCATTTT. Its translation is CASSLDRGENQPQHF.

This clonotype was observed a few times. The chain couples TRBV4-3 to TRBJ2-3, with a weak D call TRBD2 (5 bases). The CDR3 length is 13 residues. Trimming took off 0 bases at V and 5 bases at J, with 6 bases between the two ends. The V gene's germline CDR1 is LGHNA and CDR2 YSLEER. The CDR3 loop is CASSQEGVDTQYF. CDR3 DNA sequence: TGCGCCAGCAGCCAAGAGGGAGTAGATACGCAGTATTTT.

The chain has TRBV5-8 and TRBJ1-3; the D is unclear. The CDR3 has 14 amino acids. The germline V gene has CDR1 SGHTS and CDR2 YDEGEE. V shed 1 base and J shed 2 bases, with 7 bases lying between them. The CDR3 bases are TGTGCCAGCAGCTTGCATCGCACTGGAAACACCATATATTTT. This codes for CASSLHRTGNTIYF.

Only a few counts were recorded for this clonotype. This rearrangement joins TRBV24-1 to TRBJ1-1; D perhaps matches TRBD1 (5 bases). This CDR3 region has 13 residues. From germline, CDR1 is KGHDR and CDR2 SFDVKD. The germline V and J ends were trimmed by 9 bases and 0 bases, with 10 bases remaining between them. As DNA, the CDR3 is TGTGCCACCCAGGCCAGGGTGAACACTGAAGCTTTCTTT. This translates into CATQARVNTEAFF.

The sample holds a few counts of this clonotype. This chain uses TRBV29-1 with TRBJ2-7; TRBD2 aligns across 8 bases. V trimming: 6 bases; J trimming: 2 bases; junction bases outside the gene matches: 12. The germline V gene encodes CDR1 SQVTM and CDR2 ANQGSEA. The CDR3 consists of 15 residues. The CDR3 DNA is TGCAGCGTGGGCCCGCGCCTAGCGGGTACCTACGAGCAGTACTTC. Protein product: CSVGPRLAGTYEQYF.

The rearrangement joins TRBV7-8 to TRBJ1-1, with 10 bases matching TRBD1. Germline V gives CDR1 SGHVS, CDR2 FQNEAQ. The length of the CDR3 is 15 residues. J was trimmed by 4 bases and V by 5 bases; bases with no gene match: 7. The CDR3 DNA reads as TGTGCCAGCAGCCACCGATGGACAGGGGGCACTGAAGCTTTCTTT. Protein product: CASSHRWTGGTEAFF.

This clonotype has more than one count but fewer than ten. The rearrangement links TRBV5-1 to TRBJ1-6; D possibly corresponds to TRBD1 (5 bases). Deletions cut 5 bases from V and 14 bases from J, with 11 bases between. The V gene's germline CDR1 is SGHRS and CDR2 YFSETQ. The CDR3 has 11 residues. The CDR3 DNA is TGCGCCAGCAGGGGGGATGGTTCCCTCCACTTT. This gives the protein CASRGDGSLHF. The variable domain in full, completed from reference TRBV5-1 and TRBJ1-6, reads KAGVTQTPRYLIKTRGQQVTLSCSPISGHRSVSWYQQTPGQGLQFLFEYFSETQRNKGNFPGRFSGRQFSNSRSEMNVSTLELGDSALYLCASRGDGSLHFGNGTRLTVT.

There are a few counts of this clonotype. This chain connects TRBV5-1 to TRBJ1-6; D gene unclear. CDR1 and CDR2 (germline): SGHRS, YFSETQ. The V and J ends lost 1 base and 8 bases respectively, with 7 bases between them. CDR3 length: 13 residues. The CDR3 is CASSLLEDSPLHF. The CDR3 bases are TGCGCCAGCAGCTTGCTTGAGGATTCACCCCTCCACTTT.

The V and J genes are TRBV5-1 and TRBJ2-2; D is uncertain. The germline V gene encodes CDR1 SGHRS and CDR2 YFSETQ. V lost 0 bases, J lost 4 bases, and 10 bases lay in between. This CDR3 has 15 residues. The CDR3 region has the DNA TGCGCCAGCAGCTTGGGGGCCCATCGCACCGGGGAGCTGTTTTTT. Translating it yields CASSLGAHRTGELFF.

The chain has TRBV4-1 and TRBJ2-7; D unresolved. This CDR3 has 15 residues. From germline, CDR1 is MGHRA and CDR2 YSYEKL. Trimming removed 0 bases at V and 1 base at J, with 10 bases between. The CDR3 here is CASSQERQSSYEQYF. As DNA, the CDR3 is TGCGCCAGCAGCCAAGAGCGGCAGTCTTCCTACGAGCAGTACTTC.

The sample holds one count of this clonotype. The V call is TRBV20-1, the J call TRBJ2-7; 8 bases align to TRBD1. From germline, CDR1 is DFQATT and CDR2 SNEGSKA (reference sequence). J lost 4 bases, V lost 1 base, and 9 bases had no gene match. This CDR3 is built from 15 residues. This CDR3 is CSARARGRGLYEQYF. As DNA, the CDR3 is TGCAGTGCTAGAGCCAGGGGGCGCGGGTTGTACGAGCAGTACTTC.

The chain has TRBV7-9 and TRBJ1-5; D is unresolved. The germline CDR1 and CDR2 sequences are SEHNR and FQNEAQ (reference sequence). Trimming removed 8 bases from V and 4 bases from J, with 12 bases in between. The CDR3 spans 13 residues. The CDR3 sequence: CASVDGLNQPQHF. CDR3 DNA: TGTGCCAGCGTAGACGGACTAAATCAGCCCCAGCATTTT. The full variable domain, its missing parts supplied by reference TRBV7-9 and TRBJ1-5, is DTGVSQNPRHKITKRGQNVTFRCDPISEHNRLYWYRQTLGQGPEFLTYFQNEAQLEKSRLLSDRFSAERPKGSFSTLEIQRTEQGDSAMYLCASVDGLNQPQHFGDGTRLSIL.